Listed below are T cell receptor beta chains from one sample, sequenced in a study of T cells after yellow fever vaccination. In TCRdb, the 5' RACE reads were re-called with MiXCR into one record per CDR3 protein. The data contain some 320,000 distinct CDR3 sequences, approximately 4.5% of them singletons. The sequences come from PBMCs, collected 15 days after the yellow fever booster vaccination. The receptor source for this set is a man younger than 35 who received the YFV17D yellow fever vaccine. Both conserved end residues are part of each CDR3. Clone size, where shown, is once, few, many, or a class for clones that have expanded.

CASSLRDMGQETQYF . TRBJ2-5 TRBV9
CASSWRAIGAQDTQYF . TRBJ2-3 TRBV7-8
CASSQDAAGPRNTIYF few TRBJ1-3 TRBV4-3
CAWSAGVDTQYF . TRBJ2-3 TRBV30
CASSFTGTGTTEAFF many TRBJ1-1 TRBV7-2
CASGRDRGGGTEAFF many TRBJ1-1 TRBV5-1
CAAEEGEQFF few TRBJ2-1 TRBV6-6
CASSVTQTPSSPLHF few TRBJ1-6 TRBV9
CASSTEVGETEAFF many TRBJ1-1 TRBV7-2
CASSYPPGTSDETQYF few TRBJ2-5 TRBV6-2/TRBV6-3
CASSITAYNEQFF many TRBJ2-1 TRBV19
CASSFPDRGPNEQFF many TRBJ2-1 TRBV5-4
CASSLVGKDTQYF few TRBJ2-3 TRBV4-1
CASSWTGPTSTDTQYF few TRBJ2-3 TRBV5-1
CAIAQTVQETQYF few TRBJ2-5 TRBV10-3
CATSDSAGAEQFF . TRBJ2-1 TRBV24-1
CASSQETGLNNEQFF many TRBJ2-1 TRBV4-3
CASSPERGNEQFF . TRBJ2-1 TRBV7-7
CASSLGGSNWETQYF many TRBJ2-5 TRBV7-7
CSAYRGRAFF few TRBJ1-1 TRBV20-1
CASSAQGVTNQPQHF . TRBJ1-5 TRBV3-1
CASSQDLASGGYEQFF . TRBJ2-1 TRBV4-2
CASSLLGAVSSHTQYF . TRBJ2-3 TRBV7-2
CASSFLSGEITGELFF many TRBJ2-2 TRBV7-9
CASSVRLDSPLHF few TRBJ1-6 TRBV9
CASSKMPPTGLGYSNQPQHF . TRBJ1-5 TRBV21-1
CSHSRGGMNTEAFF many TRBJ1-1 TRBV20-1
CASSTGTSGRTEQFF many TRBJ2-1 TRBV7-7
CAISEVTGGDEQFF . TRBJ2-1 TRBV10-3
CAGAEYYSNQPQHF . TRBJ1-5 TRBV7-8
CASSLAQGGEQYF many TRBJ2-7 TRBV5-1
CASSLVGVRETQYF many TRBJ2-5 TRBV7-2
CASSPQNFEQYF . TRBJ2-7 TRBV2
CASTSNRVTSTDTQYF few TRBJ2-3 TRBV12-3/TRBV12-4
CSARYQRISLWGANVLTF few TRBJ2-6 TRBV20-1
CASSIRGNAFF few TRBJ1-1 TRBV19
CAISEGQGINSPLHF . TRBJ1-6 TRBV10-3
CASSTSAVGGETQYF many TRBJ2-5 TRBV6-6
CASSLPGYEQFF . TRBJ2-1 TRBV6-2/TRBV6-3
CASSQVRGPAGELFF . TRBJ2-2 TRBV14
CASKGGNEQFF . TRBJ2-1 TRBV4-1
CASSQREAQPQHF . TRBJ1-5 TRBV7-6
CASSPEGGTYNEQFF . TRBJ2-1 TRBV7-2
CASSPRPNSHGYTF few TRBJ1-2 TRBV2
CASSIRGLAEAFF few TRBJ1-1 TRBV6-1
CASSPDYYQETQYF . TRBJ2-5 TRBV7-2
CSAGDTTGSYGYTF many TRBJ1-2 TRBV20-1
CSVGSVGSANTEAFF many TRBJ1-1 TRBV29-1
CASSLVGGNANTEAFF . TRBJ1-1 TRBV5-1
CASTLAGGTSTDTQYF many TRBJ2-3 TRBV7-6
CSAQTGHQPQHF many TRBJ1-5 TRBV20-1
CSARDRSLYGYTF . TRBJ1-2 TRBV20-1
CASRDGTGVSDSNQPQHF . TRBJ1-5 TRBV6-2/TRBV6-3
CASSFGDGLDEQFF . TRBJ2-1 TRBV5-1
CATLAAIQRPNTGELFF . TRBJ2-2 TRBV7-2
CATSTYRLNEQFF few TRBJ2-1 TRBV15
CASSQMGYNEQFF many TRBJ2-1 TRBV7-3
CASSKIRLAGGSEETQYF . TRBJ2-5 TRBV27